These 29 T cell receptor beta chains were all obtained from the same sample, sequenced in a study of tumor-infiltrating lymphocytes in localized non-small cell lung cancer. Clones were read by immunoSEQ multiplex PCR, and TCRdb kept only the in-frame ones, dropping some. The repertoire includes around 2,300 clones, 40% to 65% of them detected once, and 10% to 15% sits in the top ten. Sequencing input: uninvolved lung tissue not adjacent to the tumor. The receptors here all came from a human donor with non-small cell lung cancer. Some clones in this sample may be carry-over from other donors' samples.

Sample share makes this clone medium-sized. At one boundary the junction diverges from the germline segment, which might be a read error. V and J are TRBV7-2 and TRBJ2-1; 8 nucleotides align to TRBD2. CDR3 length: 12 residues. The V gene's germline CDR1 is SGHTA and CDR2 FQGNSA. The CDR3 DNA follows: TGTGCCAGCAGCGCCTCCGGGACTAGGCCCCTCTTC. It encodes CASSASGTRPLF.

This chain uses TRBV6-1 with TRBJ2-3; no reliable D call. This CDR3 region has 11 residues. Looked up from germline, CDR1 is MNHNS and CDR2 is SASEGT. Trimming cost V 1 base and J 9 bases, with 5 bases left between them. CDR3 DNA sequence: TGTGCCAGCAGTGAAGTGGGGACGCAGTATTTT. Encoded protein: CASSEVGTQYF.

J is TRBJ1-1 and V is TRBV9, with D possibly matching TRBD1 (6 bases). This CDR3 comprises 15 residues. The germline V gene encodes CDR1 SGDLS and CDR2 YYNGEE. V lost 3 bases and J 1 base, leaving 13 bases between the germline ends. The CDR3 spells CASSAGVLGNTEAFF. The CDR3 nucleotides are TGTGCCAGCAGCGCAGGGGTTCTAGGGAACACTGAAGCTTTCTTT.

The gene calls are TRBV5-1 and TRBJ2-1, with 10 positions matching TRBD1. Trimming at V came to 4 bases and at J to 5 bases, leaving 6 bases not matched to a gene. This CDR3 is 15 amino acids long. CDR1 and CDR2 from the germline V gene are SGHRS and YFSETQ. CDR3 in amino acids: CASSAGQGRDNEQFF. The CDR3 bases are TGCGCCAGCAGCGCGGGACAGGGGAGGGACAATGAGCAGTTCTTC.

This clone has only a few counts. The chain links TRBV7-6 to TRBJ1-2; D might be TRBD1 (6 bases). CDR1 and CDR2 from the germline V gene are SGHVS and FNYEAQ. The CDR3 spans 14 residues. V was shortened by 5 bases and J by 4 bases, with 14 bases between the two germline ends. This CDR3 reads CASSPTTGTYGYTF. CDR3 DNA sequence: TGTGCCAGCAGCCCTACAACAGGGACCTATGGCTACACCTTC.

The chain combines TRBV28 with TRBJ2-2; D may be TRBD2 (6 bases). Germline CDR1 is MDHEN and CDR2 is SYDVKM. This CDR3 is 13 amino acids long. V lost 6 bases, J lost 6 bases, and 11 bases lay in between. CDR3 region: CASSWPGAGELFF. The CDR3 DNA follows: TGTGCCAGCAGCTGGCCGGGGGCCGGGGAGCTGTTTTTT.

The chain uses TRBV7-2 and TRBJ2-3, with D possibly TRBD2 on 5 matching bases. The ends were cut back, 2 bases at V and 2 bases at J, with 11 bases in the middle. The CDR3 runs to 15 residues. Germline V gene lookup returns CDR1 SGHTA and CDR2 FQGNSA. The CDR3 DNA sequence: TGTGCCAGCAGCTTATCCGGGGTTTTCACAGATACGCAGTATTTT. It yields the protein CASSLSGVFTDTQYF.

This chain joins TRBV4-2 and TRBJ2-1; D call uncertain. The V and J ends lost 3 bases and 2 bases respectively, with 14 bases between them. Germline V gives CDR1 LGHNA, CDR2 YNFKEQ. The CDR3 is made up of 16 amino acids. The DNA for the CDR3 is TGTGCCAGCAGCCAGGCCAACATTGGTCCCTACAATGAGCAGTTCTTC. Translated, it gives CASSQANIGPYNEQFF.

This chain links TRBV7-9 with TRBJ1-5, with D perhaps matching TRBD1 (5 bases). Trimming left V 5 bases short and J 5 bases short, with 16 bases between. Germline V gene data show CDR1 as SEHNR and CDR2 as FQNEAQ (reference sequence). CDR3 length: 15 residues. This CDR3 is CASSPGTLSDQPQHF. The CDR3 region has the DNA TGTGCCAGCAGCCCCGGGACCCTTAGTGATCAGCCCCAGCATTTT.

The rearrangement uses TRBV28 and TRBJ1-1; D is unclear. The CDR3 extends over 13 amino acids. Trimming took off 5 bases at V and 0 bases at J, with 7 bases between the two ends. Germline loops: CDR1 MDHEN, CDR2 SYDVKM. The CDR3 DNA follows: TGTGCCAGCAGTAAGACAATGAACACTGAAGCTTTCTTT. It codes for CASSKTMNTEAFF.

CDR3 in amino acids: CSVAPSGGAGEQFF. The DNA for the CDR3 is TGCAGCGTTGCTCCTAGCGGGGGGGCCGGTGAGCAGTTCTTC. This chain uses TRBV29-1 with TRBJ2-1; 12 nucleotides match TRBD2. V lost 4 bases to trimming and J lost 9 bases; unmatched junction nucleotides: 7. The CDR3 is 14 amino acids. CDR1 is SQVTM and CDR2 is ANQGSEA in the germline V gene.

The chain has TRBV5-1 and TRBJ1-5; the match to TRBD1 covers 9 bases. Per the germline V gene, CDR1 is SGHRS and CDR2 is YFSETQ. V dropped 0 bases and J dropped 6; count of bases not matched to a gene: 7. The CDR3 runs 16 residues. The CDR3 DNA reads TGCGCCAGCAGCTTGGAAAGCCCGGACAGGGGTCAGCCCCAGCATTTT. It translates to CASSLESPDRGQPQHF.

The chain carries TRBV11-2 and TRBJ2-7; 9 bases match TRBD2. V gave up 1 base and J gave up 6 bases; unmatched junction bases: 10. Germline V CDR1 and CDR2: SGHAT, FQNNGV. The CDR3 runs 16 residues. This chain's CDR3 is CASSLGPGLASAEQYV. The DNA of the CDR3 is TGTGCCAGCAGCTTAGGTCCGGGACTAGCTTCGGCCGAGCAGTACGTC.

This clone was seen a few times. The chain has TRBV9 and TRBJ1-1; D not resolved. CDR3 length equals 13 residues. The V and J ends lost 7 bases and 1 base respectively, with 11 bases between them. Germline CDR1 is SGDLS and CDR2 is YYNGEE. The CDR3 DNA reads TGTGCCAGCCGAGGATTAACGAACACTGAAGCTTTCTTT. Translation: CASRGLTNTEAFF.

The V call is TRBV30, the J call TRBJ1-3, with a weak D call TRBD1 (5 bases). V was clipped by 1 base and J by 0 bases, with 7 bases between them. The CDR3 is made up of 14 amino acids. The germline CDR1 and CDR2 sequences are GTSNPN and SVGIG (reference sequence). The CDR3 here is CAWSDGTSGNTIYF. The CDR3 bases are TGTGCCTGGAGTGACGGGACCTCTGGAAACACCATATATTTT.

V usage is TRBV5-1 and J usage is TRBJ1-1, with D possibly being TRBD1 (5 bases). The germline V gene has CDR1 SGHRS and CDR2 YFSETQ. Trimming took 0 bases from V and 6 from J, leaving 15 bases between them. This CDR3 comprises 15 residues. The CDR3 DNA reads as TGCGCCAGCAGCTTGGCCGGGGCAAGAGAGGCTGAAGCTTTCTTT. This gives the protein CASSLAGAREAEAFF. The full variable domain, its missing parts supplied by reference TRBV5-1 and TRBJ1-1, is KAGVTQTPRYLIKTRGQQVTLSCSPISGHRSVSWYQQTPGQGLQFLFEYFSETQRNKGNFPGRFSGRQFSNSRSEMNVSTLELGDSALYLCASSLAGAREAEAFFGQGTRLTVV.

This chain's CDR3 is CASSFTLAGELFF. CDR3 sequence (DNA): TGTGCCAGCAGTTTTACCCTAGCCGGGGAGCTGTTTTTT. The chain has TRBV27 and TRBJ2-2; D remains unclear. Germline assignment: CDR1 MNHEY and CDR2 SMNVEV (reference sequence). The CDR3 is 13 amino acids. Trimming removed 3 bases from V and 6 bases from J, with 8 bases in between.

This sequence joins TRBV29-1 and TRBJ2-1; D possibly corresponds to TRBD1 (5 bases). This CDR3 region has 15 residues. The germline V gene has CDR1 SQVTM and CDR2 ANQGSEA. V was clipped by 8 bases and J by 1 base, with 18 bases between them. CDR3 protein: CSPSQGKSSYNEQFF. The CDR3 DNA reads TGCAGCCCGAGCCAGGGAAAGAGTTCCTACAATGAGCAGTTCTTC.

This clone showed up just a few times. J is TRBJ1-5 and V is TRBV7-2, with D unclear. This CDR3 comprises 15 residues. V was clipped by 5 bases and J by 7 bases, with 18 bases between them. Germline CDR1 and CDR2: SGHTA and FQGNSA. CDR3 residues: CASSPLMGSGQPQHF. The CDR3 DNA is TGTGCCAGCAGCCCCCTAATGGGTAGTGGCCAGCCCCAGCATTTT.

The V call is TRBV30, the J call TRBJ1-6; D unresolved. This CDR3 region has 16 residues. Looked up from germline, CDR1 is GTSNPN and CDR2 is SVGIG (reference sequence). The V end was cut by 0 bases, the J end by 7 bases, with 16 bases between. The CDR3 region is CAWSVRSQWENSPLHF. The CDR3 DNA is TGTGCCTGGAGTGTACGCTCGCAGTGGGAGAATTCACCCCTCCACTTT.

The chain links TRBV11-2 to TRBJ2-7; possibly TRBD1 or TRBD2 for D (5 bases each). The CDR3 runs 14 residues. V gave up 1 base and J gave up 0 bases, with 7 bases separating them. Germline V gives CDR1 SGHAT, CDR2 FQNNGV. Here the CDR3 reads CASSLGDRSYEQYF. For the CDR3, the DNA is TGTGCCAGCAGCTTAGGGGACCGCTCCTACGAGCAGTACTTC.

The chain employs TRBV25-1 and TRBJ1-1, with D perhaps TRBD1 (6 bases). Deletions cut 5 bases from V and 10 bases from J, with 11 bases between. The CDR3 length is 11 residues. Germline V gene sequence: CDR1 MGHDK, CDR2 SYGVNS. This chain's CDR3 is CASSFGGAAFF. The DNA for the CDR3 is TGTGCCAGCAGTTTCGGGGGCGCAGCTTTCTTT.

The genes are TRBV19 and TRBJ2-5; D is unresolved. V was trimmed by 1 base and J by 5 bases, leaving 11 bases between them. The CDR3 has 14 residues. Germline V gene lookup returns CDR1 LNHDA and CDR2 SQIVND (reference sequence). The CDR3 region is CASSIGQIGETQYF. The CDR3 coding sequence is TGTGCCAGTAGTATAGGACAAATTGGGGAGACCCAGTACTTC.

This clone was seen more than once but under ten times. V and J are TRBV25-1 and TRBJ1-5, with TRBD1 matching 8 bases. Trimming took 6 bases from V and 3 from J; bases not matched to a gene: 10. CDR1 and CDR2 from the germline V gene are MGHDK and SYGVNS. CDR3 size: 16 residues. The CDR3 region is CASRTQDRENNQPQHF. The CDR3 nucleotides are TGTGCCAGCAGGACCCAGGACAGGGAGAACAATCAGCCCCAGCATTTT.

The chain uses TRBV2 and TRBJ2-5, with D maybe TRBD1 (5 bases). The V and J ends lost 8 bases and 2 bases respectively, with 12 bases between them. The CDR3 sequence is 13 residues long. In germline, CDR1 is SNHLY, CDR2 FYNNEI. The CDR3: CASRRTLQETQYF. The CDR3 nucleotides are TGTGCCAGCCGAAGGACACTACAAGAGACCCAGTACTTC. The complete variable domain, with remaining parts taken from reference TRBV2 and TRBJ2-5, reads EPEVTQTPSHQVTQMGQEVILRCVPISNHLYFYWYRQILGQKVEFLVSFYNNEISEKSEIFDDQFSVERPDGSNFTLKIRSTKLEDSAMYFCASRRTLQETQYFGPGTRLLVL.

Sample share makes this clone medium-sized. The rearrangement links TRBV9 to TRBJ2-7; D is perhaps TRBD2 (5 bases). Germline CDR1 and CDR2: SGDLS and YYNGEE. The CDR3 extends over 13 amino acids. V shed 4 bases and J shed 3 bases, with 11 bases lying between them. The CDR3 sequence: CASSPGVSYEQYF. Written as DNA, the CDR3 is TGTGCCAGCAGCCCCGGGGTTAGCTACGAGCAGTACTTC.

This clone was seen only a few times. The V gene is TRBV27, the J gene TRBJ2-5; 16 positions match TRBD2. The CDR3 totals 18 residues. J gave up 2 bases and V 4 bases, and 7 bases lay outside the gene matches. Germline-derived CDR1 and CDR2 are MNHEY and SMNVEV (reference sequence). CDR3 DNA: TGTGCCAGCAGTTCGGGACTAGCGGGAGGGCCTGGGCAAGAGACCCAGTACTTC. This sequence encodes CASSSGLAGGPGQETQYF.

The CDR3 sequence: CASSQVTGVANVLTF. The CDR3 DNA reads as TGCGCCAGCAGCCAAGTGACAGGGGTGGCCAACGTCCTGACTTTC. This chain links TRBV4-1 with TRBJ2-6; 8 bases agree with TRBD1. The trim removed 1 base at V and 6 bases at J, leaving 2 bases unmatched. CDR3 length: 15 amino acids. Germline V gives CDR1 MGHRA, CDR2 YSYEKL.

The rearrangement joins TRBV29-1 to TRBJ2-5; D may be TRBD1 or TRBD2 (8 bases each). Germline assignment: CDR1 SQVTM and CDR2 ANQGSEA. The germline V and J ends were trimmed by 0 bases and 10 bases, with 18 bases remaining between them. This CDR3 region has 14 residues. The DNA of the CDR3 is TGCAGCGTTGAAGATAAGGGACAGGCGGGGGGCCAGTACTTC. Protein: CSVEDKGQAGGQYF.